The following is a TCR beta chain sequence with its context. No antigen is known for it. These data are taken from a study of T cell repertoires in cytomegalovirus infection. Across the whole study: CMV infection and matching HLA type were both indicated by public TCR beta signatures.

A single record per CDR3 protein comes from TCRdb applying MiXCR to the reads. This table holds under 850,000 distinct CDR3 sequences, approximately 34% found once. General study results and limits: In two of eight donors, the top clonotype was HLA-C-restricted CMV-specific. Carriage of CMV together with the relevant HLA was identifiable through cumulative public TCR beta family frequency.

Trimming removed 5 bases at V and 3 bases at J, with 13 bases between. Per the germline V gene, CDR1 is MNHNY and CDR2 is SVGAGI (reference sequence). The CDR3 totals 14 residues. This receptor was taken from a human donor in good health (CMV status not recorded). Some clones in this sample may be carry-over from other donors' samples. V is TRBV6-6 and J is TRBJ1-2, with D maybe TRBD1 (6 bases). The material sequenced was PBMCs. The CDR3 coding sequence is TGTGCCAGCAGTCGGGGGGCTTGGGACTATGGCTACACCTTC. It specifies CASSRGAWDYGYTF.